Described below is a single T cell receptor beta chain sequence and its context. TCRdb re-derived calls from the 5' RACE reads in MiXCR, one entry per CDR3 protein. The sample records approximately 240,000 distinct CDR3 sequences, 16% being singletons. The data originate from a study of T-cell memory formation after mild COVID-19. Across the whole study: There were largely donor-specific TCR clusters.

Trimming removed 5 bases at V and 5 bases at J, with 7 bases between. The CDR3 spans 12 residues. The rearrangement uses TRBV12-3 or TRBV12-4 and TRBJ1-3, with no clear D. Input material: PBMCs or a T cell subset sorted from them (not recorded which). The receptor was derived from a man aged 18-30 years who had mild COVID-19 (a few samples of this study predate the infection). Cell type and time point are not known. The CDR3 is CASSQARNTIYF. Written as DNA, the CDR3 is TGTGCCAGCAGTCAGGCCAGAAACACCATATATTTT.